A single sample gave rise to the 11 T cell receptor beta chains below, sequenced in a study of vaccination and CD4 T cells after COVID-19. What these receptors recognize is not known. Sequencing of cultured CD4+ T cell DNA used the Oncomine TCR Beta short-read assay. Using its own MiXCR run on the PCR reads, TCRdb lists one record per CDR3 protein. The table lists some 11,000 distinct CDR3 sequences, 45% to 55% of them singletons. Regarding treatment: roughly 10-day PBMC culture with coronavirus spike peptide pools or control peptides (ViraFEST assay). What was sequenced was CD4+ T cells from blood, cultured in vitro. The receptor set was obtained from a human donor who had recovered from COVID-19.

This CDR3 reads CASGQVLSLQPQHF. The CDR3 DNA follows: TGTGCCAGCGGGCAAGTTTTATCCCTCCAGCCCCAGCATTTT. The chain links TRBV6-1 to TRBJ1-5; D unclear. The CDR3 is made up of 14 amino acids. The V and J ends lost 8 bases and 7 bases respectively, with 18 bases between them. Germline V gene sequence: CDR1 MNHNS, CDR2 SASEGT.

V gene TRBV2 combines with J gene TRBJ2-3, with 11 nucleotides matching TRBD2. The germline gives CDR1 SNHLY, CDR2 FYNNEI. The CDR3 spans 16 residues. Trimming at V came to 7 bases and at J to 3 bases, leaving 9 bases not matched to a gene. The CDR3 sequence is CASKDLTSGATDTQYF. CDR3 in DNA: TGTGCCAGCAAGGATCTGACTAGCGGGGCTACAGATACGCAGTATTTT.

The chain uses TRBV6-2 or TRBV6-3 and TRBJ1-2; no reliable D call. V shed 4 bases and J shed 8 bases, with 8 bases lying between them. This CDR3 has 11 residues. Germline values: CDR1 MNHEY, CDR2 SVGEGT. Here the CDR3 DNA reads TGTGCCAGCAGTTCGATGGGAGGCTACACCTTC. Translation: CASSSMGGYTF.

The sample holds a few counts of this clonotype. The rearrangement joins TRBV19 to TRBJ2-1; maybe TRBD2 (6 bases). Germline V gives CDR1 LNHDA, CDR2 SQIVND (reference sequence). There are 15 residues in the CDR3. V was pared by 2 bases and J by 10 bases, with 18 bases between. CDR3 nucleotide sequence: TGTGCCAGTAGTATACCCCCCTTGCCGGGGGTGGAGCAGTTCTTC. Protein: CASSIPPLPGVEQFF.

Regarding this clonotype: The junction and the germline gene differ at one end; a read error may be behind it. The V call is TRBV10-1, the J call TRBJ2-7; D gene uncertain. CDR3 length: 13 residues. Germline lookup yields CDR1 WNHNN and CDR2 SYGVQD (reference sequence). The CDR3 protein is CASSDDVQGEQYF. The CDR3 nucleotides are TGCGCCAGTAGTGACGACGTCCAAGGGGAGCAGTACTTC.

This chain joins TRBV20-1 and TRBJ2-3; TRBD2 matches 9 bases. Germline V lookup: CDR1 DFQATT, CDR2 SNEGSKA (reference sequence). V was pared by 4 bases and J by 6 bases, with 11 bases of the junction left unmatched. The CDR3 loop spans 15 amino acids. CDR3 in DNA: TGCAGTGCTACTCGACCGGGACTAGCACCCGATACGCAGTATTTT. Translation: CSATRPGLAPDTQYF.

The rearrangement joins TRBV7-2 to TRBJ1-2; 9 bases fit TRBD1. The trim removed 1 base at V and 8 bases at J, leaving 5 bases unmatched. The CDR3 totals 14 residues. The germline CDR1 and CDR2 sequences are SGHTA and FQGNSA. This CDR3 is CASSLDRQGGGYTF. Here the CDR3 DNA reads TGTGCCAGCAGCTTAGACCGACAGGGGGGGGGCTACACCTTC.

This clonotype was observed a few times. The chain has TRBV27 and TRBJ2-1; 13 bases fit TRBD2. Germline V CDR1 and CDR2: MNHEY, SMNVEV (reference sequence). J was trimmed by 0 bases and V by 5 bases; bases with no gene match: 4. The CDR3 runs to 17 residues. The CDR3 DNA is TGTGCCAGCAGTGCGGGACTAGCGGGACTCTCCTACAATGAGCAGTTCTTC. It codes for CASSAGLAGLSYNEQFF.

The chain joins TRBV5-1 to TRBJ2-2; 8 bases fit TRBD1. J lost 2 bases, V lost 2 bases, and 5 bases had no gene match. The CDR3 consists of 16 residues. The germline V gene encodes CDR1 SGHRS and CDR2 YFSETQ. The CDR3 coding sequence is TGCGCCAGCAGCTTAAATGGACAGGGCAACACCGGGGAGCTGTTTTTT. Translated, it gives CASSLNGQGNTGELFF. The variable domain in full, with the rest retrieved from reference TRBV5-1 and TRBJ2-2, is KAGVTQTPRYLIKTRGQQVTLSCSPISGHRSVSWYQQTPGQGLQFLFEYFSETQRNKGNFPGRFSGRQFSNSRSEMNVSTLELGDSALYLCASSLNGQGNTGELFFGEGSRLTVL.

The chain joins TRBV20-1 to TRBJ2-7; 9 bases match TRBD2. The CDR3 contains 15 residues. Looked up from germline, CDR1 is DFQATT and CDR2 is SNEGSKA (reference sequence). V shed 4 bases, J shed 0 bases, and the junction held 7 bases outside the gene matches. The CDR3 nucleotides read TGCAGTGCTATCGAGCCTAGCGGGACCTCCTACGAGCAGTACTTC. Its protein product is CSAIEPSGTSYEQYF.

There are a few counts of this clonotype. This chain uses TRBV6-2 or TRBV6-3 with TRBJ2-3; 16 bases fit TRBD2. The germline V gene has CDR1 MNHEY and CDR2 SVGEGT. The CDR3 is 15 residues long. Trimming at V came to 6 bases and at J to 9 bases, leaving 6 bases not matched to a gene. CDR3 nucleotides: TGTGCCAGCAGACGAGGGACTAGCGGGAGGGGCACGCAGTATTTT. Translated, it gives CASRRGTSGRGTQYF.